One and the same sample provided the 5 T cell receptor beta chains below, sequenced in a study of blood T cells in healthy people across ages. It was with a sample-barcoded 5' primer and a J-beta primer mix that a second PCR of roughly 7 to 12 cycles was run. TCRdb redid the calling of the 5' RACE reads with MiXCR, one entry per CDR3 protein. This table has roughly 1.9 million distinct CDR3 sequences, approximately 40% appearing once. Material: blood. Every receptor here comes from a human donor in good health.

The chain couples TRBV7-6 to TRBJ2-5; weak D call: TRBD2 (7 bases). The CDR3 runs 14 residues. Between the trimmed V and J ends, which lost 2 bases and 11 bases, there was a span of 18 bases. Looked up from germline, CDR1 is SGHVS and CDR2 is FNYEAQ. The CDR3 nucleotides read TGTGCCAGCAGCTTAAGGGGGGGGGTCTACGGGCAGTACTTC. Translating it yields CASSLRGGVYGQYF.

CDR3 nucleotides: TGTGCCAGCATCTTATTGTACGAGCAGTACTTC. It is translated as CASILLYEQYF. J is TRBJ2-7 and V is TRBV21-1. TRBV21-1 is designated a pseudogene. CDR3 length: 11 amino acids.

This clonotype was seen a handful of times. This sequence joins TRBV7-2 and TRBJ2-5; a weak D match, TRBD1 (6 bases). The V gene's germline CDR1 is SGHTA and CDR2 FQGNSA. CDR3 length equals 15 residues. Trimming pared 5 bases from V and 5 bases from J, leaving 18 bases between. Here the CDR3 reads CASSPRDTGLETQYF. In nucleotides, the CDR3 is TGTGCCAGCAGCCCGAGGGACACGGGGTTGGAGACCCAGTACTTC.

This clonotype came up a few times. The junction departs from germline at one end; a sequencing error may be responsible. The chain has TRBV4-1 and TRBJ2-5, with no clear D. CDR1 and CDR2 from the germline V gene are MGHRA and YSYEKL. The CDR3 has 13 residues. In DNA form, the CDR3 reads TGCGCCAACAGCCTATTGTATCAAGAGACCCAGTACTTC. Translating gives CANSLLYQETQYF.

This chain connects TRBV5-1 to TRBJ1-4; no clear D. The germline V gene has CDR1 SGHRS and CDR2 YFSETQ. The V and J ends lost 2 bases and 8 bases respectively, with 10 bases between them. The CDR3 is 13 amino acids. The CDR3 sequence: CASSFITGEKLFF. DNA of the CDR3: TGCGCCAGCAGCTTCATAACCGGGGAAAAACTGTTTTTT.